A selection of T cell receptor beta chains follows, all from one sample in a study of tumor and adjacent non-tumor tissue in lung cancer. TCRdb re-called the multiplex PCR reads with MiXCR, one entry per CDR3 protein. The data show 90,000 to 100,000 distinct CDR3 sequences, 75% to 85% seen once. The specimen was distant non-tumor lung tissue. These receptors originate from a man between 60 and 75 years old with small cell lung cancer. The CDR3 runs from the conserved cysteine through the conserved F or W. The order of the fields is clone size, V gene, D gene, J gene, CDR3 protein, CDR3 DNA. The D gene is left open where the match is weak. Clone size is shown for a subset of rows, as once, few, many or a class of expanded clone.

clone size: -
V gene: TRBV2
D gene: TRBD2
J gene: TRBJ2-1
CDR3 protein: CASSKGGTSRSRVDNEQFF
CDR3 DNA: TGTGCCAGCAGTAAAGGCGGGACTAGCAGGAGTAGGGTAGACAATGAGCAGTTCTTC

clone size: -
V gene: TRBV6-6
D gene: TRBD1
J gene: TRBJ2-3
CDR3 protein: CASSYWDRGTDMQYF
CDR3 DNA: TGTGCCAGCAGTTACTGGGACAGGGGTACAGATATGCAGTATTTT

clone size: many
V gene: TRBV29-1
D gene: TRBD2
J gene: TRBJ2-1
CDR3 protein: CSGGLAGGYEQFF
CDR3 DNA: TGCAGCGGAGGGCTAGCGGGAGGATATGAGCAGTTCTTC

clone size: -
V gene: TRBV6-5
D gene: -
J gene: TRBJ2-5
CDR3 protein: CASTPDYLHQETQYF
CDR3 DNA: TGTGCTAGTACCCCGGACTATCTGCACCAAGAGACCCAGTACTTC

clone size: -
V gene: TRBV5-1
D gene: TRBD2
J gene: TRBJ2-2
CDR3 protein: CASSSGTSGTTGELFF
CDR3 DNA: TGCGCCAGCAGCTCCGGGACTAGCGGGACCACCGGGGAGCTGTTTTTT

clone size: -
V gene: TRBV12-3/TRBV12-4
D gene: -
J gene: TRBJ2-2
CDR3 protein: CAISFSGIDTGELFF
CDR3 DNA: TGCGCCATCAGTTTCTCTGGGATAGACACCGGGGAGCTGTTTTTT

clone size: -
V gene: TRBV28
D gene: -
J gene: TRBJ2-3
CDR3 protein: CASSFMWQGAGSTDAQYF
CDR3 DNA: TGTGCCAGCAGTTTTATGTGGCAGGGTGCAGGGAGCACAGATGCGCAGTATTTT

clone size: -
V gene: TRBV29-1
D gene: -
J gene: TRBJ2-5
CDR3 protein: CSVGGSVQETQYF
CDR3 DNA: TGCAGCGTTGGGGGGTCAGTCCAAGAGACCCAGTACTTC

clone size: -
V gene: TRBV10-2
D gene: -
J gene: TRBJ2-3
CDR3 protein: CASNHIDTQYF
CDR3 DNA: TGCGCCAGCAACCACATAGATACGCAGTATTTT

clone size: -
V gene: TRBV6-5
D gene: TRBD2
J gene: TRBJ2-2
CDR3 protein: CARSLGGGSDTGELFF
CDR3 DNA: TGTGCCAGGAGTCTCGGGGGAGGGAGTGACACAGGGGAGCTGTTTTTT

clone size: -
V gene: TRBV11-2
D gene: TRBD1
J gene: TRBJ1-4
CDR3 protein: CDSSSRDRANEKLFF
CDR3 DNA: TGTGATAGCAGTTCCCGGGACAGGGCTAATGAAAAACTGTTTTTC

clone size: -
V gene: TRBV4-1
D gene: -
J gene: TRBJ2-2
CDR3 protein: CASSSRGVYTEELFF
CDR3 DNA: TGCGCCAGCAGCAGCAGGGGGGTCTATACTGAGGAGCTGTTTTTT

clone size: few
V gene: TRBV5-4
D gene: -
J gene: TRBJ2-1
CDR3 protein: CASNLGRGGYNEQLF
CDR3 DNA: TGTGCCAGCAACTTGGGGAGAGGGGGGTACAATGAGCAGCTCTTC

clone size: -
V gene: TRBV24-1
D gene: TRBD1
J gene: TRBJ2-1
CDR3 protein: CATCDDRGRDFEQFF
CDR3 DNA: TGTGCCACCTGTGATGACAGGGGGCGTGATTTTGAGCAGTTCTTC

clone size: -
V gene: TRBV29-1
D gene: -
J gene: TRBJ2-3
CDR3 protein: CSVEVRYRVLFDTRYF
CDR3 DNA: TGCAGCGTTGAAGTTCGGTACAGGGTTCTTTTTGATACGCGGTATTTT

clone size: -
V gene: TRBV12-3/TRBV12-4
D gene: TRBD1
J gene: TRBJ1-1
CDR3 protein: CASGRTGEAFF
CDR3 DNA: TGTGCCAGTGGGCGGACAGGGGAAGCTTTCTTT

clone size: many
V gene: TRBV15
D gene: -
J gene: TRBJ2-7
CDR3 protein: CATSRGAGQTYEQYF
CDR3 DNA: TGTGCCACCAGCAGAGGCGCGGGACAGACCTACGAGCAGTACTTC

clone size: -
V gene: TRBV2
D gene: -
J gene: TRBJ1-1
CDR3 protein: CASIWVSNTEAIF
CDR3 DNA: TGTGCCAGCATCTGGGTCTCGAACACTGAAGCTATCTTT

clone size: medium-sized
V gene: TRBV11-2
D gene: -
J gene: TRBJ2-1
CDR3 protein: CASSLEVGFNNEQFF
CDR3 DNA: TGTGCCAGCAGCTTAGAGGTGGGGTTTAACAATGAGCAGTTCTTC

clone size: once
V gene: TRBV19
D gene: TRBD1
J gene: TRBJ1-2
CDR3 protein: CSSSMGQVGYGYTF
CDR3 DNA: TGTTCCAGTAGTATGGGACAGGTCGGCTATGGCTACACCTTC

clone size: -
V gene: TRBV4-1
D gene: -
J gene: TRBJ2-4
CDR3 protein: CASSYSRVGKNIQYF
CDR3 DNA: TGCGCCAGCAGCTATAGCAGGGTGGGCAAAAACATTCAATACTTC

clone size: -
V gene: TRBV12-3/TRBV12-4
D gene: TRBD1
J gene: TRBJ2-4
CDR3 protein: CAIRQGAKNIQYF
CDR3 DNA: TGTGCCATCAGACAGGGGGCCAAAAACATTCAGTACTTC

clone size: -
V gene: TRBV12-3/TRBV12-4
D gene: -
J gene: TRBJ2-1
CDR3 protein: CASSVTSGNEQFF
CDR3 DNA: TGTGCCAGCAGCGTGACTAGTGGTAATGAACAGTTCTTC

clone size: -
V gene: TRBV11-2
D gene: -
J gene: TRBJ1-1
CDR3 protein: CASNLTRGVGWNTGAFF
CDR3 DNA: TGTGCCAGCAATTTAACAAGGGGCGTGGGTTGGAACACTGGAGCTTTCTTT

clone size: -
V gene: TRBV7-9
D gene: TRBD1
J gene: TRBJ2-1
CDR3 protein: CASSLFALIGGDVQFF
CDR3 DNA: TGTGCCAGCAGCTTATTTGCGCTGATAGGGGGCGACGTGCAGTTCTTC

clone size: -
V gene: TRBV4-1
D gene: -
J gene: TRBJ2-7
CDR3 protein: CASIQGGAPGYERYF
CDR3 DNA: TGCGCCAGCATCCAGGGCGGGGCCCCAGGCTACGAGCGGTACTTC

clone size: -
V gene: TRBV7-9
D gene: -
J gene: TRBJ1-2
CDR3 protein: CASSTDICGYTF
CDR3 DNA: TGTGCCAGCAGCACGGACATATGTGGCTACACCTTC

clone size: -
V gene: TRBV14
D gene: -
J gene: TRBJ2-3
CDR3 protein: CASSQDRDYRGTDTQYF
CDR3 DNA: TGTGCCAGCAGCCAAGACCGCGACTACCGGGGGACAGATACACAGTATTTT

clone size: -
V gene: TRBV12-3/TRBV12-4
D gene: -
J gene: TRBJ2-2
CDR3 protein: CAVLAGPIGAGELFF
CDR3 DNA: TGTGCCGTGTTAGCCGGGCCCATCGGGGCCGGGGAGCTGTTTTTT

clone size: -
V gene: TRBV6-5
D gene: TRBD2
J gene: TRBJ2-1
CDR3 protein: CACSVRTSGKASYNEQFF
CDR3 DNA: TGTGCCTGCAGTGTCCGGACCAGCGGGAAGGCGTCCTATAATGAGCAGTTCTTC

clone size: once
V gene: TRBV11-2
D gene: -
J gene: TRBJ2-1
CDR3 protein: CASRPLGSAQFF
CDR3 DNA: TGTGCCAGCAGGCCTTTAGGAAGTGCGCAGTTCTTC

clone size: -
V gene: TRBV20-1
D gene: TRBD2
J gene: TRBJ2-3
CDR3 protein: CSTSGGSGSTDTQYF
CDR3 DNA: TGCAGTACTAGTGGCGGGAGTGGGTCCACAGATACTCAGTATTTT

clone size: -
V gene: TRBV29-1
D gene: -
J gene: TRBJ2-3
CDR3 protein: CSVESRGADMQYF
CDR3 DNA: TGCAGCGTTGAGAGCCGGGGCGCGGATATGCAGTATTTT

clone size: -
V gene: TRBV12-3/TRBV12-4
D gene: -
J gene: TRBJ1-3
CDR3 protein: CASNLPVGNTIYF
CDR3 DNA: TGTGCCAGCAATTTGCCTGTTGGAAACACCATATATTTT

clone size: -
V gene: TRBV11-2
D gene: TRBD2
J gene: TRBJ2-1
CDR3 protein: CASSIGVAGGYYYNEWFF
CDR3 DNA: TGTGCCAGCAGCATAGGAGTAGCGGGAGGCTACTACTACAATGAGTGGTTCTTC

clone size: -
V gene: TRBV5-6
D gene: -
J gene: TRBJ1-5
CDR3 protein: CGSTTCQPQHF
CDR3 DNA: TGTGGCAGCACCACATGTCAGCCCCAACATTTT

clone size: many
V gene: TRBV6-6
D gene: -
J gene: TRBJ2-5
CDR3 protein: CASSYGSGGSQYF
CDR3 DNA: TGTGCCAGCAGTTACGGGTCAGGTGGGAGCCAGTACTTC

clone size: -
V gene: TRBV4-1
D gene: -
J gene: TRBJ2-5
CDR3 protein: CASSQAWTRGWETQYF
CDR3 DNA: TGCGCCAGCAGCCAGGCCTGGACAAGGGGCTGGGAGACCCAGTACTTC

clone size: -
V gene: TRBV5-5
D gene: -
J gene: TRBJ1-1
CDR3 protein: CASSLFITGRVNTEAFF
CDR3 DNA: TGTGCCAGCAGCTTGTTTATCACGGGACGAGTAAACACTGAAGCTTTTTTT

clone size: few
V gene: TRBV12-3/TRBV12-4
D gene: TRBD2
J gene: TRBJ2-1
CDR3 protein: CASSLGPSGSREQFF
CDR3 DNA: TGTGCCAGCAGTTTAGGGCCTAGCGGGAGCCGGGAGCAGTTCTTC

clone size: -
V gene: TRBV5-5
D gene: -
J gene: TRBJ2-3
CDR3 protein: CASSLSGRHTDTQYF
CDR3 DNA: TGTGCCAGCAGCTTGTCCGGACGGCACACAGACACGCAATATTTT

clone size: -
V gene: TRBV4-1
D gene: -
J gene: TRBJ2-1
CDR3 protein: CGSSQETSTCEQFF
CDR3 DNA: TGCGGCAGCAGCCAAGAAACGAGTACCTGTGAACAGTTCTTC

clone size: -
V gene: TRBV6-5
D gene: -
J gene: TRBJ2-1
CDR3 protein: CASSYLGGAGNEQFF
CDR3 DNA: TGTGCCAGCAGTTACCTTGGGGGAGCGGGTAATGAGCAGTTCTTC

clone size: few
V gene: TRBV11-2
D gene: TRBD1
J gene: TRBJ1-1
CDR3 protein: CVSSLTGGVGRNTEAFF
CDR3 DNA: TGTGTTAGCAGCTTAACAGGGGGCGTGGGCAGGAACACTGAAGCTTTCTTT

clone size: -
V gene: TRBV15
D gene: -
J gene: TRBJ2-1
CDR3 protein: CATSRGRGIGTNEQFF
CDR3 DNA: TGTGCCACCAGCAGAGGACGCGGGATAGGTACAAATGAGCAGTTCTTC

clone size: once
V gene: TRBV20-1
D gene: -
J gene: TRBJ2-2
CDR3 protein: CGADKGTGELFF
CDR3 DNA: TGCGGCGCCGACAAGGGAACCGGGGAGCTGTTTTTT

clone size: -
V gene: TRBV5-1
D gene: -
J gene: TRBJ2-7
CDR3 protein: CASSLSPGQAPYEQYF
CDR3 DNA: TGCGCCAGCAGCTTGTCCCCCGGGCAAGCCCCCTACGAGCAGTACTTC

clone size: -
V gene: TRBV10-3
D gene: -
J gene: TRBJ1-2
CDR3 protein: CAISPRETGIYRYTF
CDR3 DNA: TGTGCCATCAGTCCCAGGGAGACCGGCATCTATCGCTACACCTTC

clone size: -
V gene: TRBV11-2
D gene: -
J gene: TRBJ2-1
CDR3 protein: CTSSLRTDSSYNEQSF
CDR3 DNA: TGTACCAGCAGCCTTAGGACGGATAGCTCCTATAATGAGCAGTCCTTC